Detailed here is one T cell receptor beta chain. This entry belongs to a study of shared clonotypes between healthy human individuals. TCRdb's copy holds only in-frame clones and misses some; the assay was immunoSEQ multiplex PCR. The sample contains around 600,000 clones, around 96% of which appear only once. CDR3 length equals 14 residues. From germline, CDR1 is LNHDA and CDR2 SQIVND (reference sequence). Trimming shortened V by 5 bases and J by 7 bases, and 17 bases separated the two germline ends. The naive CD8 subset, CD45RO-negative cells positively selected for CCR7, excluded terminally differentiated effector memory CD45RA+ cells.

The origin of this receptor is a woman in her twenties or thirties in good health. V gene TRBV19 combines with J gene TRBJ1-2, with a weak D call TRBD1 (5 bases). The sample comprised naive CD8+ T cells sorted from blood. The CDR3 sequence: CASSWGDGPLGYTF. Here the CDR3 DNA reads TGTGCCAGTAGTTGGGGCGACGGGCCTCTTGGCTACACCTTC.